This T cell receptor (beta chain) was sequenced for a study of vaccination and CD4 T cells after COVID-19. Study details: In the convalescent cohort, there were six males and four females, two of them Hispanic.

The treatment here: roughly ten-day PBMC culture with coronavirus spike peptide pools or control peptides (ViraFEST assay). First, ViraFEST expanded antigen-specific T cells with peptide pools, and next it sequenced the TCRs. Recorded positive PCR dates fall between March and December 2020, preceding US Alpha, Beta and Delta variants. The assay that was used to sequence DNA from cultured CD4+ T cells was the Oncomine TCR Beta short-read assay. Extraction of genomic DNA was performed on cultured CD4+ T cells. Each CDR3 protein is one row after TCRdb ran MiXCR on the PCR reads. The sample shows fewer than 7,000 distinct CDR3 sequences, around two fifths of them seen only once. Germline loops: CDR1 MNHNS, CDR2 SASEGT. V lost 7 bases and J lost 0, with 9 bases in between. The CDR3 sequence is 13 residues long. With regard to this clonotype: What it binds is unknown.

Sequencing was performed on CD4+ T cells from blood, cultured in vitro. V gene TRBV6-1 combines with J gene TRBJ1-1; a weak D match, TRBD1 (5 bases). The TCR sequence derives from a human donor who had recovered from COVID-19. In nucleotides, the CDR3 is TGTGCCAGCAAGGGGAGGGTGAACACTGAAGCTTTCTTT. Encoded protein: CASKGRVNTEAFF.